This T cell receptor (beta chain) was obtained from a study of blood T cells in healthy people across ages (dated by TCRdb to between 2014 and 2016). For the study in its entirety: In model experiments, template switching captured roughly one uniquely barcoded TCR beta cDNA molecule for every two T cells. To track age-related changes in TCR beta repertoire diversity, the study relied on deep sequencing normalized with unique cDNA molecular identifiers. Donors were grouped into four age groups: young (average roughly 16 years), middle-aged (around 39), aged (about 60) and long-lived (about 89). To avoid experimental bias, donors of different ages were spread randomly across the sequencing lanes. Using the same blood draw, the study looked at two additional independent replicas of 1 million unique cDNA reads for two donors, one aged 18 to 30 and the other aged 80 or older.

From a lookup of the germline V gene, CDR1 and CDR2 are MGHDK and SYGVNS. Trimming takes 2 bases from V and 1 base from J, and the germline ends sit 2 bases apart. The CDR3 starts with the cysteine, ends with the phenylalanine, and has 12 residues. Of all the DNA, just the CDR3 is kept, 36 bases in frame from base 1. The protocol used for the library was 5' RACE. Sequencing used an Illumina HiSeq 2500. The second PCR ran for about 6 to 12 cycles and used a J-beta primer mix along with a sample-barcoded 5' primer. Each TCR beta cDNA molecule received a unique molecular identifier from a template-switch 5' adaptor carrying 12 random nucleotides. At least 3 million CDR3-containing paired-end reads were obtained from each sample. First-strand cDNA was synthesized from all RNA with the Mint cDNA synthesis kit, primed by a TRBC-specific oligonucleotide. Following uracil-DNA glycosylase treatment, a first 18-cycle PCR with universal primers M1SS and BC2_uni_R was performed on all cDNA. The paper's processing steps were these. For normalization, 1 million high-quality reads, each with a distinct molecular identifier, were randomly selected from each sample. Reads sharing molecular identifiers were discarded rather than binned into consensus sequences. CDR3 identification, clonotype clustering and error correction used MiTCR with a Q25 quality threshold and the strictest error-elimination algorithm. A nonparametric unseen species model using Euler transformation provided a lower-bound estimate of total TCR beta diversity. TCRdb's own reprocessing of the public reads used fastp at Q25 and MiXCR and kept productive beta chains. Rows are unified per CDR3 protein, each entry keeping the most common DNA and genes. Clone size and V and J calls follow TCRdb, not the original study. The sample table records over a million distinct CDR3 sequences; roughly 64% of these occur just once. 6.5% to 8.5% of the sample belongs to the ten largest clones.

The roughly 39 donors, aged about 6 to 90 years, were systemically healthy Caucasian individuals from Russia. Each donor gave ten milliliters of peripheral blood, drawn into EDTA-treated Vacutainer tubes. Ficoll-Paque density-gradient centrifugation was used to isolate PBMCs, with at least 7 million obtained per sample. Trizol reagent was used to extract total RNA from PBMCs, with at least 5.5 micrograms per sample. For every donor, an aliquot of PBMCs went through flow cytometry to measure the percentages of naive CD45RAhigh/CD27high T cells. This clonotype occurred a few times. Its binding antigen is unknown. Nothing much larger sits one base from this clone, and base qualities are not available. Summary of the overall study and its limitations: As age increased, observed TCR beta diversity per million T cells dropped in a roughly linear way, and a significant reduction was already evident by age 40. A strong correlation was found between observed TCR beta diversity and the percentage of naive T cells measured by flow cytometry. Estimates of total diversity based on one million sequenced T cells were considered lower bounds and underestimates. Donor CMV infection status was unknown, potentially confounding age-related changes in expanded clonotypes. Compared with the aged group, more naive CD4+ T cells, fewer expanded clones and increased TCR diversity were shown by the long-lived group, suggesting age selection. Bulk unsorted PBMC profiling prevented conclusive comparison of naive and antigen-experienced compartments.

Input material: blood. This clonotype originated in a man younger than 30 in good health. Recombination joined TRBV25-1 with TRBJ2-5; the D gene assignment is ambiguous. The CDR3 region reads CASSEAQETQYF. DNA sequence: TGTGCCAGCAGTGAAGCCCAAGAGACCCAGTACTTC.